The 7 T cell receptor beta chains reported below all come from one sample, sequenced in a study of blood T cells in healthy people across ages. The use of a sample-barcoded 5' primer and a J-beta primer mix characterized a second PCR of about 6 to 12 cycles. TCRdb ran MiXCR on the 5' RACE reads and lists one entry per CDR3 protein. This sample has 1.5 million to 2 million distinct CDR3 sequences; about 50% occur once, and the top ten carry less than 2.5%. The sample taken for sequencing was blood. These receptors came from a woman in her 40s in good health.

V and J are TRBV6-5 and TRBJ2-7, with D perhaps assigned TRBD1 or TRBD2 (5 bases each). Looked up from germline, CDR1 is MNHEY and CDR2 is SVGAGI. The CDR3 loop spans 16 amino acids. Trimming cost V 5 bases and J 7 bases, with 24 bases left between them. The CDR3 sequence: CASSIYPGPTGNEQYF. The CDR3 DNA follows: TGTGCCAGCAGTATCTACCCGGGACCGACCGGGAATGAGCAGTACTTC.

A single count supports this clonotype. The V call is TRBV5-1, the J call TRBJ2-5; D uncertain. Germline lookup yields CDR1 SGHRS and CDR2 YFSETQ. The CDR3 runs 14 residues. Trimming removed 4 bases from V and 2 bases from J, with 12 bases in between. The CDR3 sequence is CASSRQAEQETQYF. For the CDR3, the DNA is TGCGCCAGCAGCAGGCAGGCGGAACAAGAGACCCAGTACTTC.

The chain has TRBV6-1 and TRBJ1-2; D ambiguous. Trimming removed 4 bases from V and 6 bases from J, with 15 bases in between. The germline gives CDR1 MNHNS, CDR2 SASEGT. This CDR3 contains 14 residues. In nucleotides, the CDR3 is TGTGCCAGCAGTGGCCCGAGGTTCCTAGATGGCTACACCTTC. Its translation: CASSGPRFLDGYTF.

V gene TRBV20-1 combines with J gene TRBJ1-2; 7 nucleotides agree with TRBD1. Germline trimming cut 4 bases from V and 2 bases from J; bases unmatched to any gene: 10. CDR3 length: 15 amino acids. Germline V lookup: CDR1 DFQATT, CDR2 SNEGSKA (reference sequence). The CDR3 spells CSAKGADHPNYGYTF. The CDR3 coding sequence is TGCAGTGCTAAGGGGGCGGACCACCCCAACTATGGCTACACCTTC.

This clonotype was seen a few times. The chain has TRBV2 and TRBJ2-7; D call uncertain. Trimming pared 6 bases from V and 3 bases from J, leaving 12 bases between. Germline CDR1 SNHLY, CDR2 FYNNEI. This CDR3 has 13 amino acids. The CDR3 region is CASRGSLGYEQYF. CDR3 nucleotides: TGTGCCAGCAGGGGGTCGTTAGGCTACGAGCAGTACTTC.

The rearrangement uses TRBV3-1 and TRBJ2-3; D gene uncertain. Per the germline V gene, CDR1 is LGHDT and CDR2 is YNNKEL (reference sequence). Trimming removed 5 bases at V and 3 bases at J, with 9 bases between. CDR3 length: 13 residues. The CDR3: CASSAEDTDTQYF. The CDR3 nucleotides are TGTGCCAGCAGCGCTGAGGATACAGATACGCAGTATTTT.

The chain combines TRBV3-1 with TRBJ1-2, with unresolved D. Trimming pared 3 bases from V and 5 bases from J, leaving 13 bases between. CDR1 and CDR2 from the germline V gene are LGHDT and YNNKEL (reference sequence). The CDR3 has 14 residues. In DNA form, the CDR3 reads TGTGCCAGCAGCCAGGGCCGATCAGAATATGGCTACACCTTC. Translation gives CASSQGRSEYGYTF.